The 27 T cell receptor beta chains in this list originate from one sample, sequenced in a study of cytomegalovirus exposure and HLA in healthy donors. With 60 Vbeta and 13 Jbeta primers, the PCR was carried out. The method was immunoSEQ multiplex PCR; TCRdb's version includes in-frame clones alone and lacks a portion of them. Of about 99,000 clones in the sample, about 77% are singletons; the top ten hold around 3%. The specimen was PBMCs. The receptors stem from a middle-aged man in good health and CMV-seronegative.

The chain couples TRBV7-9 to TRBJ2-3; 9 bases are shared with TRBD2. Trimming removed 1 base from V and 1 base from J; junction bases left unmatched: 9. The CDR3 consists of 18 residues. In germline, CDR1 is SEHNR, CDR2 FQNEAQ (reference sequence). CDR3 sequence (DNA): TGTGCCAGCAGCTTAGGTAGCCTAGCGGGACTACGCACAGATACGCAGTATTTT. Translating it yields CASSLGSLAGLRTDTQYF.

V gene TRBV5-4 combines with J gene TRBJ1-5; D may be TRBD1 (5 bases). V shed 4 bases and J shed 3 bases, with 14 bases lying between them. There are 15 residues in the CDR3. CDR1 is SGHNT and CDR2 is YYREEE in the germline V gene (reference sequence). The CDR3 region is CASSAGGGNNQPQHF. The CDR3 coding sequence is TGTGCCAGCAGCGCCGGGGGAGGTAACAATCAGCCCCAGCATTTT.

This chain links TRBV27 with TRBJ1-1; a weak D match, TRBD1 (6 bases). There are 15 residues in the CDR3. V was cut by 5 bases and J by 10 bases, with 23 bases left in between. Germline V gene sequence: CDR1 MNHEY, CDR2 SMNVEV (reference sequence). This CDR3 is CASSPRGGLTAVAFF. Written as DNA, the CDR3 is TGTGCCAGCAGTCCCAGGGGTGGCTTGACGGCGGTAGCTTTCTTT.

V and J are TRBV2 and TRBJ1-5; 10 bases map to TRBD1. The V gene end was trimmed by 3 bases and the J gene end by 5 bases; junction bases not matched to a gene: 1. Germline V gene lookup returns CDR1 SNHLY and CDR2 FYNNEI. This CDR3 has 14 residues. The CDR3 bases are TGTGCCAGCAGTGACGGGACAGGGGATCAGCCCCAGCATTTT. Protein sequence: CASSDGTGDQPQHF. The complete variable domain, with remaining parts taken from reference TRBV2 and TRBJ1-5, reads EPEVTQTPSHQVTQMGQEVILRCVPISNHLYFYWYRQILGQKVEFLVSFYNNEISEKSEIFDDQFSVERPDGSNFTLKIRSTKLEDSAMYFCASSDGTGDQPQHFGDGTRLSIL.

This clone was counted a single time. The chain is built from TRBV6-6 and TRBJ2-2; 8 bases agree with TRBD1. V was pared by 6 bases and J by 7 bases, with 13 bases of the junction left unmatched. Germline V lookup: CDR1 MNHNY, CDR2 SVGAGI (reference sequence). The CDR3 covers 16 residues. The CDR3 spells CASRRGQGSSGGELFF. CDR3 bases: TGTGCCAGCAGGCGCGGACAGGGCTCATCGGGCGGGGAGCTGTTTTTT.

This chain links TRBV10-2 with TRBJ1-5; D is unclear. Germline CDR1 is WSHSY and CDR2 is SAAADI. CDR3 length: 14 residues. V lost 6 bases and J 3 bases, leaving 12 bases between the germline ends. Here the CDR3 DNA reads TGCGCCAGCAGAGGTGGGAGCGACAATCAGCCCCAGCATTTT. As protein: CASRGGSDNQPQHF.

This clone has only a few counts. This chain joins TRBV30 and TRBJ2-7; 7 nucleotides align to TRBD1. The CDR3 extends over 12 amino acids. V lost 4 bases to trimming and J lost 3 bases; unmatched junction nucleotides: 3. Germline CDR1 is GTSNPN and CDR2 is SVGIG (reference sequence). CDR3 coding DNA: TGTGCCTGGAAGCAGGGGGACTACGAGCAGTACTTC. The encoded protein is CAWKQGDYEQYF.

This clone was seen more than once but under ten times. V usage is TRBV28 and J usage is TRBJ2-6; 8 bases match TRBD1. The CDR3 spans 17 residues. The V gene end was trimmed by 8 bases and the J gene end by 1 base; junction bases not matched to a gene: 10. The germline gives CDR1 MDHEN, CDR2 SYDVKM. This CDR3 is CASGQGAMVSGANVLTF. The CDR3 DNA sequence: TGTGCCAGCGGGCAGGGGGCGATGGTTTCTGGGGCCAACGTCCTGACTTTC.

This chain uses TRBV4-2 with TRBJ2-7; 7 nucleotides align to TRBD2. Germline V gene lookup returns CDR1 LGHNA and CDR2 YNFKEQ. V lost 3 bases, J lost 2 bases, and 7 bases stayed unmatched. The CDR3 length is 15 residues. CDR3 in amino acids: CASSQGASGAYEQYF. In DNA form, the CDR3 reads TGTGCCAGCAGCCAGGGCGCTAGCGGTGCCTACGAGCAGTACTTC.

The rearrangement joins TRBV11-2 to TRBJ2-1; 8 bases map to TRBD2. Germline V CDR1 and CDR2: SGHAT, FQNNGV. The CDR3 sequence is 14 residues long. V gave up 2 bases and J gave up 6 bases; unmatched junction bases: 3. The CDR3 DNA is TGTGCCAGCAGCTTACGGGGGGGGGCCAATGAGCAGTTCTTC. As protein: CASSLRGGANEQFF.

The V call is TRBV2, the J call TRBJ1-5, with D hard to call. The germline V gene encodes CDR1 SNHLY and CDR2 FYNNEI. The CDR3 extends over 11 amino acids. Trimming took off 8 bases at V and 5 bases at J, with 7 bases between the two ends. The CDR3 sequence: CASGRDQPQHF. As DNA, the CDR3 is TGTGCCAGCGGCCGGGATCAGCCCCAGCATTTT.

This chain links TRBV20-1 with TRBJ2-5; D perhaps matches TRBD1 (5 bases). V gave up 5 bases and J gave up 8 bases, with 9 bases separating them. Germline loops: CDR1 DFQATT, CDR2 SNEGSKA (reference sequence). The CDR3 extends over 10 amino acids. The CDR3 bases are TGCAGTGCTCCGCAGGGTACCCAGTACTTC. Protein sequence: CSAPQGTQYF.

This CDR3 reads CASSLSLAYNEQFF. In nucleotides, the CDR3 is TGTGCCAGCAGTTTAAGCCTCGCCTACAATGAGCAGTTCTTC. This chain connects TRBV28 to TRBJ2-1; no firm D call. V dropped 2 bases and J dropped 2 bases, with 7 bases sitting between them. Germline CDR1 MDHEN, CDR2 SYDVKM. This CDR3 contains 14 residues.

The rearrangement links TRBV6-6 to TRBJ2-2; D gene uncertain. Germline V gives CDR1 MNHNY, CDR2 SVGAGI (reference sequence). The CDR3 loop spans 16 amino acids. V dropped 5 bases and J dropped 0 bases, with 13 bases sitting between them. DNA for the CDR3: TGTGCCAGCAGTCATGGTTACAGAACGAACACCGGGGAGCTGTTTTTT. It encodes CASSHGYRTNTGELFF.

The DNA for the CDR3 is TGTGCCAGCAGGGTCGGGGGGCTAGCGGGGTTAGATACGCAGTATTTT. The encoded protein is CASRVGGLAGLDTQYF. This chain uses TRBV9 with TRBJ2-3, with TRBD2 matching 9 bases. Germline trimming cut 5 bases from V and 5 bases from J; bases unmatched to any gene: 12. Germline V lookup: CDR1 SGDLS, CDR2 YYNGEE. The CDR3 is made up of 16 amino acids. Based on the CDR3 plus reference TRBV9 and TRBJ2-3, the full variable domain is DSGVTQTPKHLITATGQRVTLRCSPRSGDLSVYWYQQSLDQGLQFLIQYYNGEERAKGNILERFSAQQFPDLHSELNLSSLELGDSALYFCASRVGGLAGLDTQYFGPGTRLTVL.

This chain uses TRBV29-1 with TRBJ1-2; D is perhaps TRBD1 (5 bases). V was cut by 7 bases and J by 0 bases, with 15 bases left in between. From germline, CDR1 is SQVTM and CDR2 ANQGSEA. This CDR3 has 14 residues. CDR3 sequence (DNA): TGCAGCGCCGTCCCCCCGGGGGCTAACTATGGCTACACCTTC. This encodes CSAVPPGANYGYTF.

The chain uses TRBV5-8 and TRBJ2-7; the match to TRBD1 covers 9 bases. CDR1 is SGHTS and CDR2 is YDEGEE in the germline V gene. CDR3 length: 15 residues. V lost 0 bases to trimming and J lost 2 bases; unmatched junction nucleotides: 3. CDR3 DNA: TGTGCCAGCAGCTTGGTCGGGGACAGGGCCTACGAGCAGTACTTC. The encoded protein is CASSLVGDRAYEQYF.

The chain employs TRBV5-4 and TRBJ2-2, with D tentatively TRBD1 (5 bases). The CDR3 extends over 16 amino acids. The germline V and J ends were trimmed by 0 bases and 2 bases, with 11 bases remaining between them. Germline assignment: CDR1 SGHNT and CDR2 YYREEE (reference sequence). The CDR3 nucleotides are TGTGCCAGCAGCTTGGAAGTCAGGGAAAACACCGGGGAGCTGTTTTTT. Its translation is CASSLEVRENTGELFF.

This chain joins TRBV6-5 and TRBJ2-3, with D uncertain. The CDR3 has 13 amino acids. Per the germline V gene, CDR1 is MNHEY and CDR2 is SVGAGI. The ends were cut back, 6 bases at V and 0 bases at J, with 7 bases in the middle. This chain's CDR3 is CASRLISTDTQYF. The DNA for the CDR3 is TGTGCCAGCAGACTAATAAGCACAGATACGCAGTATTTT.

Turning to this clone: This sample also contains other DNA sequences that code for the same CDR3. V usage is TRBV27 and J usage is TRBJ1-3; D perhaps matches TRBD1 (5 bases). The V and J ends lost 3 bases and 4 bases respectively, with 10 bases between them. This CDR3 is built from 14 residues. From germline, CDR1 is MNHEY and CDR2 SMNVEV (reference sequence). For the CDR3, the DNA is TGTGCCAGCAGTTTGCGGGGGTCAGGAAACACCATATATTTT. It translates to CASSLRGSGNTIYF.

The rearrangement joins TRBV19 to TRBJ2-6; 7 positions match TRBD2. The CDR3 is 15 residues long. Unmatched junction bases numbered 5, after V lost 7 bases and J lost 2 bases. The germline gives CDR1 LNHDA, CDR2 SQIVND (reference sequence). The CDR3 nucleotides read TGTGCCAGTACCATGGGGGGGGCTGGGGCCAACGTCCTGACTTTC. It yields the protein CASTMGGAGANVLTF.

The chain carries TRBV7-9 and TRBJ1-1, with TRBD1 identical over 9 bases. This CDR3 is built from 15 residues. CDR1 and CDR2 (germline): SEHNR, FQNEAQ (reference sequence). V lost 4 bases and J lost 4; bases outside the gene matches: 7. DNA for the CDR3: TGTGCCAGCAGCTGGGCGGGGACAGGGACCACTGAAGCTTTCTTT. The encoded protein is CASSWAGTGTTEAFF. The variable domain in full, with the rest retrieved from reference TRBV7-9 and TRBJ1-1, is DTGVSQNPRHKITKRGQNVTFRCDPISEHNRLYWYRQTLGQGPEFLTYFQNEAQLEKSRLLSDRFSAERPKGSFSTLEIQRTEQGDSAMYLCASSWAGTGTTEAFFGQGTRLTVV.

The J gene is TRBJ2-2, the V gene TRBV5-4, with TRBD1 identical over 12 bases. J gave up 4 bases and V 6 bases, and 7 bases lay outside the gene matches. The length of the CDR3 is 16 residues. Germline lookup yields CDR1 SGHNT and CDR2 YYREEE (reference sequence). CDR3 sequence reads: CASTTGQGARTGELFF. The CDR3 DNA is TGTGCCAGCACCACGGGACAGGGGGCGCGCACCGGGGAGCTGTTTTTT.

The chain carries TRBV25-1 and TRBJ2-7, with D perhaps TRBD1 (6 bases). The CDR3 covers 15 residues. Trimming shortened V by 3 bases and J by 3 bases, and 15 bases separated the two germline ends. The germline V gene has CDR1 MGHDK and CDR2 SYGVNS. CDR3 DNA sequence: TGTGCCAGCAGTGAGGCCGCAACAGGGCGCTACGAGCAGTACTTC. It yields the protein CASSEAATGRYEQYF.

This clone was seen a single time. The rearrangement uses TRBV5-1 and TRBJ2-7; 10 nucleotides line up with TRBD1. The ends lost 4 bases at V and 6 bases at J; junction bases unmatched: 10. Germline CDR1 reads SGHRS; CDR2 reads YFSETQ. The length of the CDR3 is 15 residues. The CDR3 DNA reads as TGCGCCAGCAGCCAACCCGGGACAGGGGTCGTCGAGCAGTACTTC. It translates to CASSQPGTGVVEQYF. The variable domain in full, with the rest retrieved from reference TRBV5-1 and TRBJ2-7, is KAGVTQTPRYLIKTRGQQVTLSCSPISGHRSVSWYQQTPGQGLQFLFEYFSETQRNKGNFPGRFSGRQFSNSRSEMNVSTLELGDSALYLCASSQPGTGVVEQYFGPGTRLTVT.

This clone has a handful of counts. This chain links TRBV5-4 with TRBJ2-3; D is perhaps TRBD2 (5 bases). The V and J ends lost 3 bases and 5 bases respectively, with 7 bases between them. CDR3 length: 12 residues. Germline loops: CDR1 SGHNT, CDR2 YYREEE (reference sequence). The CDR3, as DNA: TGTGCCAGCAGCTACGGAGGAGATACGCAGTATTTT. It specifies CASSYGGDTQYF.

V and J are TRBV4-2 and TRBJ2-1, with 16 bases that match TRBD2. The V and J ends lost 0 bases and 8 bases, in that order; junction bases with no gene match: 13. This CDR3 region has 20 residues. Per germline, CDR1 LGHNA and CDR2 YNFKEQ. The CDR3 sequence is CASSQDLGLAGGRSQDEQFF. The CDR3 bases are TGTGCCAGCAGCCAAGATCTGGGACTAGCGGGAGGGAGGTCCCAGGATGAGCAGTTCTTC.